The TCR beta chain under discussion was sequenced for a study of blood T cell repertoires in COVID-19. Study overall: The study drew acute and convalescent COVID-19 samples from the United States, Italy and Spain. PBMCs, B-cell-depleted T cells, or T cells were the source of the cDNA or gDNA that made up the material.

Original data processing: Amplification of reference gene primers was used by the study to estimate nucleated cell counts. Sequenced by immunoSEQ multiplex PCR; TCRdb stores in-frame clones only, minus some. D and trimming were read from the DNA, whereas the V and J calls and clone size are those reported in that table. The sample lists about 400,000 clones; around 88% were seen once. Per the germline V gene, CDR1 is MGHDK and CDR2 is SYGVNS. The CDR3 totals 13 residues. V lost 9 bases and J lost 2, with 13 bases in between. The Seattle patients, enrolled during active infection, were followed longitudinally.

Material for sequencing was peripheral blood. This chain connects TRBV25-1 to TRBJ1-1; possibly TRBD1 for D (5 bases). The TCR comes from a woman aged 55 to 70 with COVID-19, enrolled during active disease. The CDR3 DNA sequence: TGTGCCAGTAGGATACAGGACAACACTGAAGCTTTCTTT. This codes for CASRIQDNTEAFF.